A single sample gave rise to the 31 T cell receptor beta chains below, sequenced in a study of blood T cell repertoires in COVID-19. Data came from immunoSEQ multiplex PCR; TCRdb stores just in-frame clones and leaves some out. Of around 320,000 clones listed, roughly 90% are singletons. Specimen: peripheral blood. These receptors all come from a man between 18 and 29 years old with active or convalescent COVID-19.

The V and J genes are TRBV7-9 and TRBJ2-2, with D maybe TRBD1 (6 bases). Germline values: CDR1 SEHNR, CDR2 FQNEAQ (reference sequence). The CDR3 runs to 15 residues. V gave up 5 bases and J gave up 6 bases, with 16 bases separating them. DNA of the CDR3: TGTGCCAGCAGCCTAGGGACACCCATTGCCGGGGAGCTGTTTTTT. Amino acid sequence: CASSLGTPIAGELFF. Combining the CDR3 with reference TRBV7-9 and TRBJ2-2 gives the whole variable domain DTGVSQNPRHKITKRGQNVTFRCDPISEHNRLYWYRQTLGQGPEFLTYFQNEAQLEKSRLLSDRFSAERPKGSFSTLEIQRTEQGDSAMYLCASSLGTPIAGELFFGEGSRLTVL.

J is TRBJ1-5 and V is TRBV28; no firm D call. Trimming removed 6 bases at V and 5 bases at J, with 26 bases between. This CDR3 is built from 18 residues. Germline assignment: CDR1 MDHEN and CDR2 SYDVKM. The CDR3 reads CASSSATGYTREHQPQHF. The CDR3 bases are TGTGCCAGCAGCTCCGCTACGGGATACACAAGGGAGCATCAGCCCCAGCATTTT.

The rearrangement links TRBV9 to TRBJ2-7, with a tentative D call TRBD2 (5 bases). In germline, CDR1 is SGDLS, CDR2 YYNGEE. This CDR3 has 15 residues. The V and J ends lost 1 base and 5 bases respectively, with 16 bases between them. The CDR3 DNA follows: TGTGCCAGCAGCGTAACTCCGGGGTGGATCAACGAGCAGTACTTC. Encoded protein: CASSVTPGWINEQYF.

V and J are TRBV10-3 and TRBJ1-5; tentatively, D is TRBD1 (6 bases). Germline CDR1 is ENHRY and CDR2 is SYGVKD. There are 14 residues in the CDR3. Trimming cost V 2 bases and J 7 bases, with 12 bases left between them. CDR3 nucleotides: TGTGCCATCAGTGAGACAGGGTCACGCCAGCCCCAGCATTTT. This codes for CAISETGSRQPQHF.

The rearrangement uses TRBV11-1 and TRBJ2-2; 7 bases map to TRBD1. The CDR3 consists of 14 residues. Trimming at V came to 1 base and at J to 14 bases, leaving 10 bases not matched to a gene. Looked up from germline, CDR1 is SGHAT and CDR2 is FQDESV (reference sequence). The CDR3 DNA follows: TGTGCCAGCAGCTTAGTGCTGGGGGACAGCGGTCTGTTTTTT. It specifies CASSLVLGDSGLFF. Full variable domain (outside the CDR3, taken from reference TRBV11-1 and TRBJ2-2): EAEVAQSPRYKITEKSQAVAFWCDPISGHATLYWYRQILGQGPELLVQFQDESVVDDSQLPKDRFSAERLKGVDSTLKIQPAELGDSAMYLCASSLVLGDSGLFFGEGSRLTVL.

J is TRBJ1-2 and V is TRBV19, with a tentative D call TRBD1 (6 bases). The CDR3 consists of 12 residues. Germline-derived CDR1 and CDR2 are LNHDA and SQIVND (reference sequence). Between the trimmed V and J ends, which lost 7 bases and 4 bases, there was a span of 10 bases. CDR3 nucleotides: TGTGCCAGTAAACGGGGGGCCTATGGCTACACCTTC. Encoded protein: CASKRGAYGYTF. Full variable domain (missing parts from reference TRBV19 and TRBJ1-2): DGGITQSPKYLFRKEGQNVTLSCEQNLNHDAMYWYRQDPGQGLRLIYYSQIVNDFQKGDIAEGYSVSREKKESFPLTVTSAQKNPTAFYLCASKRGAYGYTFGSGTRLTVV.

The chain couples TRBV10-3 to TRBJ2-3; 12 bases are shared with TRBD2. The CDR3 totals 16 residues. With 5 bases clipped from V and 2 bases from J, the junction kept 5 bases outside the gene matches. Germline CDR1 ENHRY, CDR2 SYGVKD. CDR3 in amino acids: CAISRTSGDATDTQYF. For the CDR3, the DNA is TGTGCCATCAGTCGGACTAGCGGGGACGCCACAGATACGCAGTATTTT.

This rearrangement joins TRBV12-3 or TRBV12-4 to TRBJ2-2, with D maybe TRBD2 (5 bases). Trimming shortened V by 8 bases and J by 7 bases, and 14 bases separated the two germline ends. There are 13 residues in the CDR3. The CDR3 here is CASDLVGGGELFF. CDR3 nucleotides: TGTGCCAGCGACCTGGTCGGAGGCGGGGAGCTGTTTTTT.

This rearrangement joins TRBV3-1 (or the pseudogene TRBV3-2) to TRBJ2-1; 7 nucleotides match TRBD2. This CDR3 is built from 14 residues. J gave up 9 bases and V 1 base, and 6 bases lay outside the gene matches. The germline CDR1 and CDR2 sequences are LGHDT and YNNKEL (reference sequence). The CDR3 loop reads CASSQGLARGEQFF. The CDR3, as DNA: TGTGCCAGCAGCCAAGGACTAGCTCGCGGTGAGCAGTTCTTC.

In its sample, this clone was seen a few times. The chain couples TRBV7-9 to TRBJ2-3; 10 bases are a match to TRBD2. There are 16 residues in the CDR3. Looked up from germline, CDR1 is SEHNR and CDR2 is FQNEAQ (reference sequence). V was pared by 5 bases and J by 3 bases, with 8 bases of the junction left unmatched. The CDR3 reads CASSDRTSGTTDTQYF. CDR3 nucleotide sequence: TGTGCCAGCAGCGACCGGACTAGCGGTACGACAGATACGCAGTATTTT.

The chain employs TRBV11-2 and TRBJ1-1; no firm D call. There are 16 residues in the CDR3. V was pared by 1 base and J by 1 base, with 13 bases between. Germline assignment: CDR1 SGHAT and CDR2 FQNNGV. As DNA, the CDR3 is TGTGCCAGCAGCTTAGTTTCTTCCGTATCGAACACTGAAGCTTTCTTT. This codes for CASSLVSSVSNTEAFF.

V usage is TRBV27 and J usage is TRBJ1-1; TRBD1 matches at 7 bases. The CDR3 is 14 amino acids. CDR1 and CDR2 (germline): MNHEY, SMNVEV (reference sequence). V lost 5 bases and J lost 1; bases outside the gene matches: 4. The CDR3 region is CASSIGTENTEAFF. CDR3 sequence (DNA): TGTGCCAGCAGTATCGGGACAGAGAACACTGAAGCTTTCTTT.

This clone showed up just a few times. The chain recombines TRBV6-5 with TRBJ1-2, with 7 bases matching TRBD1. CDR1 and CDR2 from the germline V gene are MNHEY and SVGAGI. V lost 6 bases to trimming and J lost 4 bases; unmatched junction nucleotides: 5. The CDR3 has 13 amino acids. The CDR3 nucleotides are TGTGCCAGCAGCCGACAGGGTTCCTATGGCTACACCTTC. This translates into CASSRQGSYGYTF.

The chain employs TRBV3-1 (or the pseudogene TRBV3-2) and TRBJ1-6, with 7 positions matching TRBD1. Trimming cost V 1 base and J 0 bases; bases outside gene matches: 9. CDR1 is LGHDT, CDR2 YNNKEL, per germline (reference sequence). CDR3 length: 19 residues. CDR3 sequence: CASSQVRQGESSYNSPLHF. The CDR3 DNA sequence: TGTGCCAGCAGCCAAGTGAGGCAGGGGGAGAGCTCCTATAATTCACCCCTCCACTTT.

The chain recombines TRBV4-1 with TRBJ1-6, with D possibly matching TRBD1 (6 bases). V was cut by 1 base and J by 0 bases, with 10 bases left in between. Per germline, CDR1 MGHRA and CDR2 YSYEKL. The CDR3 extends over 17 amino acids. The CDR3 spells CASSQGQGSSYNSPLHF. As DNA, the CDR3 is TGCGCCAGCAGCCAAGGTCAGGGGAGCTCCTATAATTCACCCCTCCACTTT.

The chain's CDR3 is CASSVAIPSEQFF. In DNA, the CDR3 is TGTGCCAGCAGCGTAGCTATCCCGTCTGAGCAGTTCTTC. V usage is TRBV9 and J usage is TRBJ2-1; D is ambiguous. V was cut by 0 bases and J by 9 bases, with 10 bases left in between. The CDR3 has 13 residues. Germline loops: CDR1 SGDLS, CDR2 YYNGEE.

The rearrangement links TRBV7-2 to TRBJ2-5; D not certain. This CDR3 is built from 12 residues. Germline V CDR1 and CDR2: SGHTA, FQGNSA. V was shortened by 1 base and J by 5 bases, with 5 bases between the two germline ends. The CDR3 DNA follows: TGTGCCAGCAGCTTAGGGCGGGAGACCCAGTACTTC. It is translated as CASSLGRETQYF.

For the CDR3, the DNA is TGTGCCAGCAGCTTGGCCCCCTGGACTAGCGCAAAGCAGGGTGGGGCCAACGTCCTGACTTTC. Residues: CASSLAPWTSAKQGGANVLTF. The gene calls are TRBV7-8 and TRBJ2-6; 9 nucleotides align to TRBD2. The V segment lost 3 bases and the J segment 3 bases; nucleotides outside the gene matches: 18. Germline V gives CDR1 SGHVS, CDR2 FQNEAQ. The CDR3 contains 21 residues.

The chain uses TRBV4-1 and TRBJ2-2; 7 positions match TRBD2. The V gene's germline CDR1 is MGHRA and CDR2 YSYEKL. The junction had 10 bases not matched to a gene; V was cut back by 3 bases and J by 6 bases. The length of the CDR3 is 16 residues. The chain's CDR3 is CASSQYPLRGAGELFF. The CDR3 nucleotides read TGCGCCAGCAGCCAGTACCCTCTTCGGGGGGCCGGGGAGCTGTTTTTT.

The chain has TRBV7-9 and TRBJ1-4, with 10 bases that match TRBD1. Trimming removed 1 base from V and 3 bases from J; junction bases left unmatched: 8. The CDR3 runs to 18 residues. CDR1 and CDR2 from the germline V gene are SEHNR and FQNEAQ (reference sequence). The CDR3 protein is CASSLVTGGRRANEKLFF. The CDR3 DNA reads TGTGCCAGCAGCTTAGTGACAGGGGGCCGACGGGCTAATGAAAAACTGTTTTTT.

The chain carries TRBV2 and TRBJ2-3; no firm D call. CDR1 is SNHLY, CDR2 FYNNEI, per germline. CDR3 size: 13 residues. V was trimmed by 4 bases and J by 6 bases, leaving 11 bases between them. CDR3 protein: CASSGEVTDTQYF. The CDR3 DNA reads as TGTGCCAGCAGTGGAGAGGTCACCGATACGCAGTATTTT.

This rearrangement joins TRBV7-3 to TRBJ1-2; TRBD1 is a possible D gene (6 bases). From germline, CDR1 is SGHTA and CDR2 FQGTGA. Trimming left V 0 bases short and J 8 bases short, with 10 bases between. The CDR3 spans 13 residues. CDR3 protein: CASSLTQGLGYTF. The CDR3 DNA reads TGTGCCAGCAGCTTAACGCAGGGGTTAGGCTACACCTTC.

The J gene is TRBJ2-2, the V gene TRBV5-1; the D is unclear. Germline V gene lookup returns CDR1 SGHRS and CDR2 YFSETQ. Trimming cost V 1 base and J 7 bases, with 5 bases left between them. The CDR3 spans 12 residues. The CDR3 DNA sequence: TGCGCCAGCAGCTTGTACGGCGGGGAGCTGTTTTTT. Encoded protein: CASSLYGGELFF.

For the CDR3, the DNA is TGTGCCAGCAGCCATGGGGCGGGAGGCTCCTACAATGAGCAGTTCTTC. Encoded protein: CASSHGAGGSYNEQFF. The gene calls are TRBV7-9 and TRBJ2-1; 8 bases line up with TRBD2. J lost 0 bases, V lost 5 bases, and 6 bases had no gene match. The CDR3 length is 16 residues. CDR1 and CDR2 from the germline V gene are SEHNR and FQNEAQ (reference sequence).

The chain uses TRBV6-5 and TRBJ1-2, with 12 nucleotides matching TRBD1. Germline assignment: CDR1 MNHEY and CDR2 SVGAGI. V shed 6 bases and J 5 bases; nucleotides not matched to a gene: 7. This CDR3 has 15 amino acids. The CDR3 is CASRSPGQGAYGYTF. The CDR3, as DNA: TGTGCCAGCAGGAGCCCGGGACAGGGGGCTTATGGCTACACCTTC.

The rearrangement links TRBV12-3 or TRBV12-4 to TRBJ1-3, with 11 bases that match TRBD1. The CDR3 length is 13 residues. Trimming at V came to 6 bases and at J to 10 bases, leaving 5 bases not matched to a gene. The CDR3 protein is CASSLGTGGTIYF. The CDR3 nucleotides are TGTGCCAGCAGCCTCGGGACAGGGGGAACCATATATTTT.

This clone was seen once. The chain links TRBV11-2 to TRBJ2-1, with a tentative D call TRBD1 (5 bases). The CDR3 extends over 16 amino acids. The ends were cut back, 4 bases at V and 0 bases at J, with 13 bases in the middle. Germline CDR1 and CDR2: SGHAT and FQNNGV. CDR3 nucleotides: TGTGCCAGCAGCTCTAGACAGCGTAGCTCCTACAATGAGCAGTTCTTC. Encoded protein: CASSSRQRSSYNEQFF.

The gene calls are TRBV4-1 and TRBJ2-7; TRBD2 matches 7 bases. Germline lookup yields CDR1 MGHRA and CDR2 YSYEKL. Germline trimming cut 3 bases from V and 4 bases from J; bases unmatched to any gene: 9. The CDR3 has 15 residues. The CDR3 DNA reads TGCGCCAGCAGCCAGACAACTAGCGTTGGTTACGAGCAGTACTTC. Its translation: CASSQTTSVGYEQYF.

This chain links TRBV4-1 with TRBJ2-2; D remains ambiguous. Germline V gives CDR1 MGHRA, CDR2 YSYEKL. V was trimmed by 0 bases and J by 7 bases, leaving 6 bases between them. The CDR3 is 13 residues long. The CDR3 bases are TGCGCCAGCAGCCAAGATAGAGGCGGGGAGCTGTTTTTT. Protein product: CASSQDRGGELFF.

This sequence joins TRBV2 and TRBJ2-1, with 10 bases identical to TRBD1. Trimming at V came to 11 bases and at J to 5 bases, leaving 9 bases not matched to a gene. The CDR3 has 14 amino acids. CDR1 is SNHLY and CDR2 is FYNNEI in the germline V gene. The CDR3 protein is CAVLRDRGDNEQFF. In DNA, the CDR3 is TGTGCCGTCCTCCGGGACAGGGGCGACAATGAGCAGTTCTTC.

The chain links TRBV7-2 to TRBJ1-2, with D possibly matching TRBD1 (5 bases). V was shortened by 3 bases and J by 3 bases, with 11 bases between the two germline ends. Germline CDR1 and CDR2: SGHTA and FQGNSA. The CDR3 runs to 14 residues. DNA for the CDR3: TGTGCCAGCAGCTTGGAGAGACAGCACTATGGCTACACCTTC. Translating it yields CASSLERQHYGYTF.